Sequencing of this TCR beta chain was carried out in a study of CD8 T cells in Susac syndrome. After extraction with the RNeasy kit, roughly 0.45 to 1 ug of the RNA was reverse transcribed using random hexamers. Each CDR3 protein gets one entry after TCRdb re-called the immunoSEQ multiplex PCR reads with MiXCR. The sample shows tens of thousands of distinct CDR3 sequences, about 96% of them seen only once. The V gene end was trimmed by 4 bases and the J gene end by 0 bases; junction bases not matched to a gene: 4. Per germline, CDR1 SQVTM and CDR2 ANQGSEA. The CDR3 is made up of 17 amino acids. The authors sequenced TCR beta from blood CD8+ and CD4+ T cells. Isolation of CD8+ and CD4+ T cells was performed negatively, whereas enrichment of TEMRA cells was done by FACS.

This chain uses TRBV29-1 with TRBJ2-1; 15 bases fit TRBD2. This receptor was obtained from a human donor with Susac syndrome. Sequenced: CD8+ T cells from PBMCs. The CDR3 here is CSVGGTSGGHSYNEQFF. The CDR3 DNA follows: TGCAGCGTTGGCGGGACTAGCGGGGGGCACTCCTACAATGAGCAGTTCTTC.